This T cell receptor beta chain comes out of a study of T cell repertoires in cytomegalovirus infection. TCRdb re-analysed the reads in MiXCR, keeping a single row per CDR3 protein. The data show more than 200,000 distinct CDR3 sequences, roughly 9.1% seen once. As to this clonotype: Mismatch with germline at one junction end may stem from a read error.

The V gene's germline CDR1 is SGHRS and CDR2 YFSETQ. The CDR3 is 14 residues long. Sequenced input: PBMCs. The chain combines TRBV5-1 with TRBJ2-2; D ambiguous. This clonotype was obtained from a human donor in good health (CMV status not recorded). Some clones in this sample may be carry-over from other donors' samples. The CDR3 loop is CTSSLFSNTGELFF. The CDR3, as DNA: TGCACCAGCAGCTTGTTCTCGAACACCGGGGAGCTGTTTTTT.